The 19 T cell receptor beta chains presented below share a single source sample, sequenced in a study of blood T cell repertoires in COVID-19. Libraries were prepared by immunoSEQ multiplex PCR; TCRdb keeps only in-frame clonotypes and omits some of them. This table has 250,000 to 350,000 clones, around nine tenths appearing once. Specimen: peripheral blood. The source of these receptors is a woman between 65 and 79 years old with COVID-19, enrolled during active disease.

The chain carries TRBV7-2 and TRBJ2-2; D ambiguous. Deletions cut 1 base from V and 2 bases from J, with 8 bases between. The CDR3 consists of 15 residues. The germline V gene has CDR1 SGHTA and CDR2 FQGNSA. The CDR3 region is CASSLVLLNTGELFF. CDR3 coding DNA: TGTGCCAGCAGCTTAGTCCTACTCAACACCGGGGAGCTGTTTTTT. The full variable domain, in which reference TRBV7-2 and TRBJ2-2 provide the parts outside the CDR3, is GAGVSQSPSNKVTEKGKDVELRCDPISGHTALYWYRQSLGQGLEFLIYFQGNSAPDKSGLPSDRFSAERTGGSVSTLTIQRTQQEDSAVYLCASSLVLLNTGELFFGEGSRLTVL.

The V gene is TRBV4-1, the J gene TRBJ2-1, with TRBD2 matching over 11 bases. V lost 5 bases to trimming and J lost 9 bases; unmatched junction nucleotides: 12. There are 16 residues in the CDR3. The germline V gene encodes CDR1 MGHRA and CDR2 YSYEKL. In DNA, the CDR3 is TGCGCCAGCAGCACCCAGGGTAGCGGGGGGGCCGTTGAGCAGTTCTTC. This gives the protein CASSTQGSGGAVEQFF.

The chain links TRBV6-1 to TRBJ1-2, with unresolved D. Germline assignment: CDR1 MNHNS and CDR2 SASEGT. The CDR3 has 14 amino acids. Trimming shortened V by 0 bases and J by 5 bases, and 10 bases separated the two germline ends. CDR3 sequence (DNA): TGTGCCAGCAGTGAAGCCCAGAGGCAATATGGCTACACCTTC. Protein sequence: CASSEAQRQYGYTF.

This rearrangement joins TRBV2 to TRBJ2-7; weak D call: TRBD2 (6 bases). The germline V and J ends were trimmed by 6 bases and 6 bases, with 12 bases remaining between them. This CDR3 has 12 residues. Germline CDR1 reads SNHLY; CDR2 reads FYNNEI. The chain's CDR3 is CASSGDSLEQYF. In DNA form, the CDR3 reads TGTGCCAGCAGCGGGGACTCCCTCGAGCAGTACTTC.

V gene TRBV12-5 combines with J gene TRBJ1-4, with 7 bases aligning to TRBD1. Germline V gene sequence: CDR1 LGHNT, CDR2 FRNRAP. The CDR3 covers 16 residues. The V gene end was trimmed by 0 bases and the J gene end by 5 bases; junction bases not matched to a gene: 6. The CDR3 DNA reads as TGTGCTAGTGGTTTGGTACTTGGCAGGGGGAATGAAAAACTGTTTTTT. This encodes CASGLVLGRGNEKLFF.

This clone showed up just once. The chain has TRBV6-1 and TRBJ2-3; perhaps TRBD2 as D (7 bases). Germline V gives CDR1 MNHNS, CDR2 SASEGT. Trimming left V 1 base short and J 1 base short, with 21 bases between. The CDR3 runs to 19 residues. The CDR3 loop is CASSEEEGGTQARTDTQYF. In nucleotides, the CDR3 is TGTGCCAGCAGTGAAGAGGAGGGGGGGACCCAAGCCCGCACAGATACGCAGTATTTT.

The chain is built from TRBV10-3 and TRBJ2-2; 7 bases fit TRBD2. Germline assignment: CDR1 ENHRY and CDR2 SYGVKD. Trimming took 2 bases from V and 3 from J; bases not matched to a gene: 12. There are 18 residues in the CDR3. This CDR3 is CAISEIGTGGGYTGELFF. DNA of the CDR3: TGTGCCATCAGTGAGATCGGGACTGGCGGGGGATACACCGGGGAGCTGTTTTTT.

This clone has only a few counts. The chain employs TRBV19 and TRBJ1-6; no definite D call. The germline V gene encodes CDR1 LNHDA and CDR2 SQIVND (reference sequence). V was cut by 6 bases and J by 0 bases, with 12 bases left in between. The CDR3 is 16 residues long. The CDR3 coding sequence is TGTGCCAGTAGGAGGGCGGAGAGCTCCTATAATTCACCCCTCCACTTT. Protein sequence: CASRRAESSYNSPLHF.

V is TRBV11-2 and J is TRBJ1-4; 8 nucleotides agree with TRBD1. Germline values: CDR1 SGHAT, CDR2 FQNNGV. V shed 4 bases and J 1 base; nucleotides not matched to a gene: 8. The CDR3 consists of 17 residues. In DNA form, the CDR3 reads TGTGCCAGCAGCTACGGACAGGGTGGTGTAACTAATGAAAAACTGTTTTTT. It codes for CASSYGQGGVTNEKLFF.

The rearrangement links TRBV10-3 to TRBJ1-5; tentative D call: TRBD1 (6 bases). The V end lost 7 bases, the J end lost 3 bases, and 10 bases lay between the germline ends. The CDR3 has 13 residues. Germline V CDR1 and CDR2: ENHRY, SYGVKD. The CDR3, as DNA: TGTGCCATCAAGGACAGATTCAATCAGCCCCAGCATTTT. Translation: CAIKDRFNQPQHF.

V and J are TRBV5-4 and TRBJ2-2; the match to TRBD1 covers 7 bases. The germline V gene encodes CDR1 SGHNT and CDR2 YYREEE (reference sequence). The V gene end was trimmed by 2 bases and the J gene end by 2 bases; junction bases not matched to a gene: 6. The CDR3 contains 16 residues. CDR3 region: CASSLAGTANTGELFF. CDR3 sequence (DNA): TGTGCCAGCAGCTTAGCCGGGACAGCTAACACCGGGGAGCTGTTTTTT.

The V call is TRBV12-3 or TRBV12-4, the J call TRBJ2-7; 11 positions agree with TRBD2. The CDR3 sequence is 12 residues long. The ends lost 9 bases at V and 7 bases at J; junction bases unmatched: 5. CDR3 amino acids: CASSGGAGEQYF. CDR3 bases: TGTGCCAGTAGCGGGGGGGCCGGGGAGCAGTACTTC.

This chain joins TRBV30 and TRBJ1-6; 8 bases match TRBD1. With V trimmed by 2 bases and J by 10 bases, 10 bases remained unmatched. This CDR3 has 15 amino acids. CDR1 and CDR2 from the germline V gene are GTSNPN and SVGIG (reference sequence). The CDR3 sequence is CAWSPSGQGESPLHF. The CDR3 region has the DNA TGTGCCTGGAGTCCCTCAGGACAGGGCGAATCACCCCTCCACTTT.

CDR3 DNA sequence: TGTGCCAGCAGCTCGGCGGGGGCCAGCTCCTACAATGAGCAGTTCTTC. Residues: CASSSAGASSYNEQFF. V is TRBV11-2 and J is TRBJ2-1; a possible D gene is TRBD2 (7 bases). Germline loops: CDR1 SGHAT, CDR2 FQNNGV. Trimming removed 4 bases from V and 0 bases from J, with 13 bases in between. The CDR3 extends over 16 amino acids.

The rearrangement joins TRBV19 to TRBJ2-3; 11 bases align to TRBD2. Unmatched junction bases numbered 8, after V lost 4 bases and J lost 2 bases. The CDR3 extends over 17 amino acids. Germline V lookup: CDR1 LNHDA, CDR2 SQIVND (reference sequence). The DNA for the CDR3 is TGTGCCAGTAGTACTCAGAAACTAGCGGGGGACACAGATACGCAGTATTTT. Its translation is CASSTQKLAGDTDTQYF.

The chain joins TRBV6-2 or TRBV6-3 to TRBJ2-7, with a possible D match to TRBD2 (6 bases). Looked up from germline, CDR1 is MNHEY and CDR2 is SVGEGT. This CDR3 has 13 amino acids. Trimming removed 6 bases at V and 4 bases at J, with 13 bases between. CDR3 region: CASSTGVAYEQYF. The CDR3 DNA reads TGTGCCAGCAGCACGGGGGTTGCTTACGAGCAGTACTTC.

The V call is TRBV5-1, the J call TRBJ2-3; 12 bases line up with TRBD2. This CDR3 comprises 16 residues. The trim removed 4 bases at V and 0 bases at J, leaving 3 bases unmatched. The germline gives CDR1 SGHRS, CDR2 YFSETQ. The CDR3 is CASSQGLAGSTDTQYF. CDR3 DNA: TGCGCCAGCAGCCAAGGACTAGCGGGGAGCACAGATACGCAGTATTTT.

This chain uses TRBV7-3 with TRBJ1-2; 7 bases are a match to TRBD1. Losses at the gene ends were 5 bases for V and 3 bases for J; bases not matched to a gene: 15. Germline V lookup: CDR1 SGHTA, CDR2 FQGTGA. The length of the CDR3 is 17 residues. The CDR3 region is CASSPSLRDSEHYGYTF. Written as DNA, the CDR3 is TGTGCCAGCAGCCCGTCACTCCGGGACAGCGAACACTATGGCTACACCTTC.

The chain carries TRBV18 and TRBJ2-5; 7 nucleotides agree with TRBD1. Germline V CDR1 and CDR2: KGHSH, LQKENI. This CDR3 spans 18 amino acids. V shed 1 base and J 0 bases; nucleotides not matched to a gene: 11. CDR3 amino acids: CASSPQPRTGRNQETQYF. In DNA, the CDR3 is TGTGCCAGCTCACCACAGCCCCGGACAGGAAGGAACCAAGAGACCCAGTACTTC.